This T cell receptor (beta chain) was identified during a study of blood T cell repertoires in COVID-19. The CDR3 is 13 amino acids. J was trimmed by 8 bases and V by 6 bases; bases with no gene match: 9. Sequencing was performed with immunoSEQ multiplex PCR; in TCRdb, only in-frame clones are kept and a portion is missing. The sample has fewer than 300,000 clones, approximately 90% seen once. Sequencing input: peripheral blood. This receptor was identified in a woman aged 25 to 39 with COVID-19, enrolled during active disease. The V call is TRBV12-3 or TRBV12-4, the J call TRBJ1-2; 7 bases align to TRBD1. The CDR3 spells CASSMDRSQGYTF. Here the CDR3 DNA reads TGTGCCAGCAGCATGGACAGGTCGCAAGGCTACACCTTC.